This passage covers 25 T cell receptor beta chains from one sample sequenced in a study of blood T cells in healthy people across ages. Combining a sample-barcoded 5' primer with a J-beta primer mix, a second PCR ran for roughly 7 to 12 cycles. TCRdb re-called the 5' RACE reads through MiXCR, storing one row per CDR3 protein. The sample yields nearly 800,000 distinct CDR3 sequences, just over 55% seen once. Sample: blood. These receptors all come from a middle-aged man in good health.

This clonotype was seen a handful of times. The chain has TRBV9 and TRBJ2-5; 7 nucleotides agree with TRBD1. This CDR3 has 15 residues. V was clipped by 3 bases and J by 1 base; unmatched bases: 6. Germline V gene data show CDR1 as SGDLS and CDR2 as YYNGEE. In nucleotides, the CDR3 is TGTGCCAGCAGCGCCCGGGACAGCCGCCAAGAGACCCAGTACTTC. Encoded protein: CASSARDSRQETQYF. The full variable domain, in which reference TRBV9 and TRBJ2-5 provide the parts outside the CDR3, is DSGVTQTPKHLITATGQRVTLRCSPRSGDLSVYWYQQSLDQGLQFLIQYYNGEERAKGNILERFSAQQFPDLHSELNLSSLELGDSALYFCASSARDSRQETQYFGPGTRLLVL.

The rearrangement links TRBV6-5 to TRBJ1-6, with D unclear. Germline assignment: CDR1 MNHEY and CDR2 SVGAGI. Trimming took off 5 bases at V and 5 bases at J, with 10 bases between the two ends. The CDR3 is made up of 14 amino acids. In DNA form, the CDR3 reads TGTGCCAGCAGTAATACAGTGAATAATTCACCCCTCCACTTT. Amino acids: CASSNTVNNSPLHF.

CDR3 in DNA: TGTGCCAGTTCCTCCGGGGAGAAAGGGTCGAATCAGCCCCAGCATTTT. It is translated as CASSSGEKGSNQPQHF. The chain uses TRBV19 and TRBJ1-5; no clear D. Trimming shortened V by 8 bases and J by 4 bases, and 21 bases separated the two germline ends. The germline CDR1 and CDR2 sequences are LNHDA and SQIVND (reference sequence). This CDR3 comprises 16 residues.

This chain joins TRBV4-2 and TRBJ2-5; D possibly corresponds to TRBD2 (7 bases). Trimming took off 3 bases at V and 5 bases at J, with 16 bases between the two ends. CDR1 is LGHNA, CDR2 YNFKEQ, per germline. This CDR3 has 15 residues. CDR3 in DNA: TGTGCCAGCAGCCAGATAGGGGGGGCGCGGGAGACCCAGTACTTC. It codes for CASSQIGGARETQYF.

This chain connects TRBV12-3 or TRBV12-4 to TRBJ2-5, with 13 bases that match TRBD2. With 6 bases clipped from V and 11 bases from J, the junction kept 15 bases outside the gene matches. The CDR3 has 16 residues. The CDR3 reads CASRATGTSGTSGQYF. CDR3 in DNA: TGTGCCAGCAGGGCGACCGGGACTAGCGGGACCAGTGGGCAGTACTTC.

This chain links TRBV7-9 with TRBJ2-1; 7 nucleotides match TRBD2. In germline, CDR1 is SEHNR, CDR2 FQNEAQ (reference sequence). V shed 5 bases, J shed 4 bases, and the junction held 11 bases outside the gene matches. This CDR3 region has 16 residues. DNA for the CDR3: TGTGCCAGCAGCGTACTTAGCGGGTTTTCATACAATGAGCAGTTCTTC. This translates into CASSVLSGFSYNEQFF.

The rearrangement links TRBV20-1 to TRBJ2-7, with TRBD2 as a possible D gene (6 bases). The germline CDR1 and CDR2 sequences are DFQATT and SNEGSKA (reference sequence). The CDR3 runs to 13 residues. Deletions cut 2 bases from V and 3 bases from J, with 11 bases between. The CDR3 reads CSARPPAGYEQYF. The CDR3 DNA is TGCAGTGCTAGACCCCCAGCGGGCTACGAGCAGTACTTC.

The V and J genes are TRBV5-4 and TRBJ2-3; maybe TRBD1 (6 bases). The germline gives CDR1 SGHNT, CDR2 YYREEE (reference sequence). V was clipped by 4 bases and J by 4 bases, with 19 bases between them. CDR3 length: 16 residues. The CDR3 here is CASSRPTGLGADTQYF. CDR3 DNA: TGTGCCAGCAGCCGGCCCACAGGGCTCGGGGCAGATACGCAGTATTTT.

The CDR3 region has the DNA TGTGCCAGCTCACAGGGGGTTCATGGCAATCAGCCCCAGCATTTT. Residues: CASSQGVHGNQPQHF. V is TRBV18 and J is TRBJ1-5; maybe TRBD1 (6 bases). The germline CDR1 and CDR2 sequences are KGHSH and LQKENI. The CDR3 has 15 residues. Trimming shortened V by 4 bases and J by 2 bases, and 12 bases separated the two germline ends.

This clonotype has a handful of counts. This chain connects TRBV29-1 to TRBJ2-4; 10 positions agree with TRBD1. Judging by the DNA end, TRBJ2-5 fits better; the J call may be wrong. CDR3 length: 14 residues. Looked up from germline, CDR1 is SQVTM and CDR2 is ANQGSEA. CDR3 sequence: CSGRRTGGQETQYF. The DNA for the CDR3 is TGCAGTGGCCGGCGGACAGGGGGCCAAGAGACCCAGTACTTC.

The sample holds a few counts of this clonotype. This sequence joins TRBV20-1 and TRBJ1-6; D is perhaps TRBD1 (5 bases). CDR3 length: 16 amino acids. Germline assignment: CDR1 DFQATT and CDR2 SNEGSKA (reference sequence). With 6 bases removed from V and 10 bases from J, the gap between germline ends came to 25 bases. The CDR3 sequence is CSATTGASPRSSPLHF. The CDR3, as DNA: TGCAGTGCCACGACCGGGGCCTCGCCAAGGAGCTCACCCCTCCACTTT.

The table lists this clonotype with a few counts. This sequence joins TRBV4-2 and TRBJ1-4; 8 bases agree with TRBD1. The CDR3 runs to 14 residues. J gave up 10 bases and V 0 bases, and 4 bases lay outside the gene matches. CDR1 is LGHNA and CDR2 is YNFKEQ in the germline V gene. The CDR3 region is CASSQEVTGGKLFF. The CDR3 DNA reads TGTGCCAGCAGCCAAGAAGTCACAGGGGGAAAACTGTTTTTT.

The rearrangement joins TRBV7-2 to TRBJ2-6; 8 bases are shared with TRBD1. The CDR3 contains 19 residues. J lost 2 bases, V lost 5 bases, and 14 bases had no gene match. Germline V gene lookup returns CDR1 SGHTA and CDR2 FQGNSA. The CDR3 DNA follows: TGTGCCAGCAGCCGAAGGCGTCCGGGACAGGCCCCTGGGGCCAACGTCCTGACTTTC. Protein sequence: CASSRRRPGQAPGANVLTF.

The V gene is TRBV15, the J gene TRBJ2-5; tentative D call: TRBD1 (6 bases). The germline V gene encodes CDR1 LNHNV and CDR2 YYDKDF (reference sequence). V was shortened by 1 base and J by 3 bases, with 12 bases between the two germline ends. CDR3 size: 15 residues. In DNA, the CDR3 is TGTGCCACCAGCAGAGGAGGACAGCCAAAAGAGACCCAGTACTTC. Protein sequence: CATSRGGQPKETQYF.

The V and J genes are TRBV20-1 and TRBJ2-1; 10 bases fit TRBD2. V gave up 2 bases and J gave up 3 bases; unmatched junction bases: 7. The CDR3 has 16 residues. Germline loops: CDR1 DFQATT, CDR2 SNEGSKA (reference sequence). CDR3 nucleotides: TGCAGTGCTAGACGCCAGCGGGGGGGCTTCTACAATGAGCAGTTCTTC. It codes for CSARRQRGGFYNEQFF.

This clonotype showed up just once. V and J are TRBV5-1 and TRBJ2-5; 12 nucleotides align to TRBD2. The length of the CDR3 is 15 residues. The V segment lost 7 bases and the J segment 4 bases; nucleotides outside the gene matches: 8. The V gene's germline CDR1 is SGHRS and CDR2 YFSETQ. CDR3: CASALTSGGGETQYF. For the CDR3, the DNA is TGCGCCAGCGCCTTGACTAGCGGGGGCGGAGAGACCCAGTACTTC.

The CDR3 DNA reads TGTGCCAGCAGCTTAGAGTGGGCTAATGAAAAACTGTTTTTT. Translated, it gives CASSLEWANEKLFF. The chain is built from TRBV11-2 and TRBJ1-4; D ambiguous. V shed 0 bases and J shed 3 bases, with 5 bases lying between them. The CDR3 contains 14 residues. Looked up from germline, CDR1 is SGHAT and CDR2 is FQNNGV.

This clonotype was seen once. The chain carries TRBV9 and TRBJ2-2, with D unclear. Trimming cost V 0 bases and J 9 bases, with 12 bases left between them. This CDR3 has 14 residues. The germline V gene encodes CDR1 SGDLS and CDR2 YYNGEE. As DNA, the CDR3 is TGTGCCAGCAGCGTAGTGTCCGGTACCTGGGAGCTGTTTTTT. Translation: CASSVVSGTWELFF.

The chain combines TRBV5-1 with TRBJ2-2; D is perhaps TRBD1 (6 bases). V lost 0 bases and J lost 3, with 9 bases in between. The CDR3 has 15 residues. Germline lookup yields CDR1 SGHRS and CDR2 YFSETQ. The CDR3 DNA follows: TGCGCCAGCAGCTTGGATCAGGGGCACACCGGGGAGCTGTTTTTT. It encodes CASSLDQGHTGELFF.

The rearrangement uses TRBV7-3 and TRBJ2-5; TRBD1 might be the D (6 bases). Germline V gene sequence: CDR1 SGHTA, CDR2 FQGTGA. V was clipped by 4 bases and J by 1 base, with 16 bases between them. This CDR3 spans 16 amino acids. CDR3 sequence (DNA): TGTGCCAGCAGCTCTAACCCTACAGGGATCCAAGAGACCCAGTACTTC. Translated, it gives CASSSNPTGIQETQYF.

The chain employs TRBV11-2 and TRBJ2-5; 11 bases are shared with TRBD2. TRBJ2-7 matches the DNA end more closely, so the J call is doubtful. The germline CDR1 and CDR2 sequences are SGHAT and FQNNGV. The CDR3 covers 16 residues. The CDR3 protein is CASSLDLAGGSYEQYF. The CDR3 nucleotides read TGTGCCAGCAGCTTAGATCTAGCGGGAGGATCATACGAGCAGTACTTC.

This clonotype has a handful of counts. The genes are TRBV12-3 or TRBV12-4 and TRBJ2-5; TRBD2 aligns across 8 bases. The end of the DNA is better explained by TRBJ2-7, so the J call may be wrong. The CDR3 loop spans 14 amino acids. The CDR3 loop reads CASSWSGSTHEQYF. CDR3 sequence (DNA): TGTGCCAGCAGTTGGAGCGGGAGTACCCACGAGCAGTACTTC.

V and J are TRBV10-3 and TRBJ2-3, with 11 nucleotides matching TRBD2. Germline CDR1 and CDR2: ENHRY and SYGVKD. Trimming at V came to 0 bases and at J to 0 bases, leaving 8 bases not matched to a gene. This CDR3 is 19 amino acids long. As DNA, the CDR3 is TGTGCCATCAGTGAGTCACCTAGCGGGAGGCTCCCTAGCACAGATACGCAGTATTTT. The encoded protein is CAISESPSGRLPSTDTQYF.

The chain employs TRBV3-1 and TRBJ2-7; tentatively, D is TRBD1 or TRBD2 (5 bases each). The CDR3 totals 15 residues. Trimming left V 1 base short and J 1 base short, with 11 bases between. Germline CDR1 is LGHDT and CDR2 is YNNKEL (reference sequence). This chain's CDR3 is CASSQGDATSYEQYF. The CDR3 nucleotides are TGTGCCAGCAGCCAAGGGGACGCGACTTCCTACGAGCAGTACTTC.

This chain joins TRBV5-1 and TRBJ2-7, with D possibly TRBD1 on 6 matching bases. Germline V gives CDR1 SGHRS, CDR2 YFSETQ. CDR3 size: 14 residues. V dropped 4 bases and J dropped 7 bases, with 18 bases sitting between them. The CDR3 DNA is TGCGCCAGCAGCCGCGGACAGAACCTATTGGAGCAGTACTTC. It encodes CASSRGQNLLEQYF.